This TCR beta chain was obtained from a study of control samples from healthy donors and cancer patients. Clones were sequenced by immunoSEQ multiplex PCR, and TCRdb holds only the in-frame ones, with some missing. The data show 260,000 or so clones, with over 70% seen just once and roughly 15% held by the top ten. The V gene lost 1 base and the J gene lost 4 bases, with 17 bases spanning the gap. This CDR3 spans 17 amino acids. From germline, CDR1 is LGHDT and CDR2 YNNKEL (reference sequence). This clone was seen only once. This receptor was obtained from a woman aged 60-75 years with lung cancer. The chain uses TRBV3-1 (or the pseudogene TRBV3-2) and TRBJ1-5, with D possibly matching TRBD1 (5 bases). The specimen sequenced was PBMCs. The CDR3, as DNA: TGTGCCAGCAGCCAAGTAGCCGGGGCAGGTGGAAATCAGCCCCAGCATTTT. Translating it yields CASSQVAGAGGNQPQHF.